This T cell receptor (beta chain) appears in the sequencing data of a study of control samples from healthy donors and cancer patients. The V gene end was trimmed by 0 bases and the J gene end by 3 bases; junction bases not matched to a gene: 1. Germline CDR1 reads LNHNV; CDR2 reads YYDKDF (reference sequence). The CDR3 is made up of 15 amino acids. Clones were read by immunoSEQ multiplex PCR, and TCRdb kept only the in-frame ones, dropping some. The sample holds under 150,000 clones; around 88% are singletons and the top ten take 3.4%. The chain employs TRBV15 and TRBJ1-4; 7 bases map to TRBD1. Sequencing input: blood. The receptor's source is a man aged 35 to 55 in good health. CDR3 nucleotides: TGTGCCACCAGCAGAGAAGGGACAGCTAATGAAAAACTGTTTTTT. Translation: CATSREGTANEKLFF.